The entry below gives a single T cell receptor (beta chain) sequence along with its context. Assay used: immunoSEQ multiplex PCR; TCRdb lists only in-frame clones, some missing. The sample includes about 42,000 clones, 80% to 90% of them seen just once. The data were obtained in a study of blood T cell repertoires in COVID-19. J gave up 8 bases and V 6 bases, and 14 bases lay outside the gene matches. Germline loops: CDR1 SNHLY, CDR2 FYNNEI. The CDR3 totals 18 residues. The sample comprised peripheral blood. The origin of this receptor is a human donor in a cohort sampled during active COVID-19. The V call is TRBV2, the J call TRBJ2-4, with 15 bases that match TRBD2. The CDR3 reads CASRMGLAGGLGGDIQYF. In DNA, the CDR3 is TGTGCCAGCAGAATGGGACTAGCGGGGGGCCTCGGGGGTGACATTCAGTACTTC.